A single sample is the source of the 18 T cell receptor beta chains below, sequenced in a study of tumor-infiltrating lymphocytes in primary liver carcinoma. TCR beta cDNA was reverse-transcribed from about 500 ng of total RNA. The reaction used a constant-region primer and ProtoScript II reverse transcriptase. Three nested multiplex PCR rounds, a slightly modified ARM-PCR, produced the libraries for TCR beta. TRBV1-TRBV30 forward and Cbeta reverse primers drove the first two roughly 9-cycle rounds. TCRdb analysed the multiplex PCR reads with MiXCR anew, one entry per CDR3 protein. This repertoire shows around 190,000 distinct CDR3 sequences, 85% found once; its top ten account for 15% to 20%. Bulk tissue was left unsorted, and RNA and DNA were co-extracted from 20-30 mg of it. Sequencing was carried out using tumor tissue from primary liver carcinoma. Source of these receptors: a man in his forties with primary liver carcinoma and hepatitis B virus infection.

A word on this clonotype: Without the conserved terminal phenylalanine or tryptophan, this CDR3 likely stems from a read error. This rearrangement joins TRBV10-1 to TRBJ2-5, with a possible D match to TRBD2 (5 bases). This CDR3 has 14 amino acids. The germline V gene has CDR1 WNHNN and CDR2 SYGVQD (reference sequence). DNA for the CDR3: TGTGCCAGCAGTGAGACGCGGGACCAAGAGACCCAGTACTTA. Its protein is CASSETRDQETQYL.

This clonotype was recorded at least ten times. The chain has TRBV5-8 and TRBJ2-1; 8 positions agree with TRBD1. Germline-derived CDR1 and CDR2 are SGHTS and YDEGEE. This CDR3 has 12 residues. With V trimmed by 3 bases and J by 13 bases, 6 bases remained unmatched. CDR3 in amino acids: CASSWGQGAQFF. The CDR3 bases are TGTGCCAGCAGCTGGGGCCAGGGGGCCCAGTTCTTC.

Comment on this clonotype: Germline and junction disagree at one end, which may indicate a read error. The chain recombines TRBV5-4 with TRBJ1-2; D gene ambiguous. The CDR3 contains 14 residues. Per germline, CDR1 SGHNT and CDR2 YYREEE (reference sequence). The CDR3 loop reads CANSSDVSSSGYTF. CDR3 DNA: TGTGCCAACAGCTCGGACGTTTCCTCTAGTGGCTACACCTTC.

A word on this clonotype: An end of the junction differs from the germline gene, which may be a read error. This sequence joins TRBV5-4 and TRBJ2-3; a possible D gene is TRBD2 (6 bases). This CDR3 spans 15 amino acids. Germline V CDR1 and CDR2: SGHNT, YYREEE (reference sequence). Written as DNA, the CDR3 is TGTGCCTGCAGTTCGGAAGTCGACGGAGGGTATACGCAGTATTTT. Protein product: CACSSEVDGGYTQYF.

Note on this clonotype: Possible read error: a much larger clone is one base away. The chain's CDR3 is CASSKALLAGGDTQYF. DNA of the CDR3: TGTGCCAGCAGCAAAGCGCTACTAGCAGGCGGAGATACGCAGTATTTT. V is TRBV21-1 and J is TRBJ2-3; the table's D call TRBD2 went unverified against the DNA. TRBV21-1 is reported as a pseudogene. This CDR3 contains 16 residues.

The CDR3 DNA reads TGTGCCAGCAGTTTAATGACAGGGGCGGGCTACACCTTC. Its protein is CASSLMTGAGYTF. The chain recombines TRBV12-3 or TRBV12-4 with TRBJ1-2; 8 nucleotides align to TRBD1. The CDR3 length is 13 residues. The V segment lost 2 bases and the J segment 8 bases; nucleotides outside the gene matches: 4.

Concerning this clonotype: A read error may produce the germline difference seen at one junction end. The chain combines TRBV6-2 or TRBV6-3 with TRBJ1-4, with D uncertain. Germline V lookup: CDR1 MNHEY, CDR2 SVGEGT. CDR3 length: 15 amino acids. The CDR3 bases are TGTGCCAGCAGAGAGTTGGTTCGGACTAATGAAAAACTCTTTTTT. Translated, it gives CASRELVRTNEKLFF.

As to this clonotype: A read error is likely, as this CDR3 ends without the conserved phenylalanine or tryptophan. The genes are TRBV6-1 and TRBJ2-5; tentatively, D is TRBD2 (5 bases). The CDR3 has 15 amino acids. Trimming cost V 6 bases and J 0 bases, with 14 bases left between them. Germline CDR1 and CDR2: MNHNS and SASEGT. CDR3 DNA: TGTGCCAGCAGAGCAGTGAGGGCTAACCAAGAGACCCAGTACCTC. It codes for CASRAVRANQETQYL.

This clonotype appeared once. The chain couples TRBV6-9 to TRBJ2-2; D uncertain. Trimming pared 8 bases from V and 3 bases from J, leaving 10 bases between. This CDR3 is 13 amino acids long. The germline V gene encodes CDR1 MNHGY and CDR2 SVAAGI. Here the CDR3 DNA reads TGTGCCAGCGCCAAGGTAGACACCGGGGAGCTGTTTTTT. It translates to CASAKVDTGELFF.

As for this clonotype: Mismatch with germline at one junction end may stem from a read error. The chain has TRBV24-1 and TRBJ1-1; D is unresolved. CDR1 is KGHDR, CDR2 SFDVKD, per germline. The CDR3 has 11 amino acids. This CDR3 is CVTSKRFEAIF. In DNA, the CDR3 is TGTGTCACCAGTAAGCGGTTTGAAGCTATCTTT.

This clonotype was found a few times. The germline gene is not matched at one end of the junction; a read error may be the cause. CDR3 protein: CASSPLGNEHFF. The CDR3 nucleotides are TGTGCCAGCAGTCCTCTTGGGAATGAGCATTTCTTC. This chain links TRBV12-3 or TRBV12-4 with TRBJ2-1; D gene uncertain. This CDR3 region has 12 residues.

As for this clonotype: One end of the junction does not line up with germline, which may come from a read error. The chain couples TRBV6-2 or TRBV6-3 to TRBJ2-2; D might be TRBD2 (6 bases). The CDR3 is 14 residues long. The germline V gene has CDR1 MNHEY and CDR2 SVGEGT. In DNA form, the CDR3 reads TGTGCCAGCAGATACTCTAGCGACACCGGGGAGCTGATTTTT. Translated: CASRYSSDTGELIF.

As regards this clonotype: A much more abundant neighbour one base away suggests this may be a read error. The chain links TRBV7-9 to TRBJ2-5; perhaps TRBD2 as D (7 bases). The CDR3 runs to 15 residues. Per the germline V gene, CDR1 is SEHNR and CDR2 is FQNEAQ (reference sequence). V was pared by 5 bases and J by 3 bases, with 16 bases between. The CDR3 sequence: CASSIIGGAEETQYF. The DNA of the CDR3 is TGTGCCAGCAGCATAATTGGGGGGGCTGAAGAGACCCAGTACTTC. The variable domain in full, with the rest retrieved from reference TRBV7-9 and TRBJ2-5, is DTGVSQNPRHKITKRGQNVTFRCDPISEHNRLYWYRQTLGQGPEFLTYFQNEAQLEKSRLLSDRFSAERPKGSFSTLEIQRTEQGDSAMYLCASSIIGGAEETQYFGPGTRLLVL.

Concerning this clonotype itself: One end of the junction does not line up with germline, which may come from a read error. The rearrangement joins TRBV18 to TRBJ1-5, with TRBD1 matching over 7 bases. CDR1 and CDR2 from the germline V gene are KGHSH and LQKENI. The CDR3 length is 15 residues. CDR3 protein: CASSGGTDFNQPQNF. CDR3 bases: TGTGCCAGCTCAGGAGGGACAGACTTTAATCAGCCCCAGAATTTT.

Of note for this clonotype: Since the CDR3 does not end with the conserved phenylalanine or tryptophan, this likely comes from a read error. V gene TRBV11-2 combines with J gene TRBJ1-1; a weak D match, TRBD1 (5 bases). Germline loops: CDR1 SGHAT, CDR2 FQNNGV. The CDR3 runs 13 residues. CDR3 DNA: TGTGCCAGCAGGAGGGGACGGAACATTGAAGCTTTCTGT. Translating gives CASRRGRNIEAFC.

The chain links TRBV4-1 to TRBJ1-2; D gene ambiguous. V dropped 0 bases and J dropped 4 bases, with 27 bases sitting between them. The CDR3 consists of 20 residues. Germline CDR1 reads MGHRA; CDR2 reads YSYEKL. The CDR3: CASSQEGYLPAAQPTYGYTF. The CDR3 bases are TGCGCCAGCAGCCAAGAGGGGTACCTCCCTGCTGCCCAACCTACCTATGGCTACACCTTC.

This clonotype was counted a single time. The chain links TRBV6-2 or TRBV6-3 to TRBJ2-7; 7 bases are shared with TRBD1. The CDR3 has 17 residues. Germline CDR1 is MNHEY and CDR2 is SVGEGT. The chain's CDR3 is CVSSYWGAGTEDYEQYF. The CDR3 DNA is TGTGTCAGTAGTTATTGGGGAGCCGGGACAGAGGACTACGAGCAGTACTTC.

About this clonotype itself: At one end, the junction sequence differs from germline, possibly due to a read error. DNA for the CDR3: TGTACCAGCACTCGCCGGCCGGGCGGGTATAATTCACGCCTCCACTTT. This gives the protein CTSTRRPGGYNSRLHF. V is TRBV6-1 and J is TRBJ1-6; D remains unclear. Germline V gives CDR1 MNHNS, CDR2 SASEGT. The CDR3 runs 16 residues.